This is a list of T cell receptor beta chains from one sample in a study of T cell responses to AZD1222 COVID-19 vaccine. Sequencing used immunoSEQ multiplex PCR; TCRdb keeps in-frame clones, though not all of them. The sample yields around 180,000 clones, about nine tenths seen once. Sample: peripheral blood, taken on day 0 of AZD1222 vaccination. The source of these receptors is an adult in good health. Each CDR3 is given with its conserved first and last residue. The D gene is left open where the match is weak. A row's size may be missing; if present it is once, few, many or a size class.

CDR3 DNA: TGCGCCAGCAGCTTGGCCGGGCAGGGGAAGAGCAATGAGCAGTTCTTC; CDR3 protein: CASSLAGQGKSNEQFF; J gene: TRBJ2-1; clone size: .; CDR3 length: 16; V gene: TRBV5-1; D gene: .
CDR3 DNA: TGTGCCTCCTACGGGCTTGGCACTGAAGCTTTCTTT; CDR3 protein: CASYGLGTEAFF; J gene: TRBJ1-1; clone size: .; CDR3 length: 12; V gene: TRBV12-3/TRBV12-4; D gene: .
CDR3 DNA: TGCAGCGTCGCTACCTTGATGGGTACTGGAAACACCATATATTTT; CDR3 protein: CSVATLMGTGNTIYF; J gene: TRBJ1-3; clone size: few; CDR3 length: 15; V gene: TRBV29-1; D gene: .
CDR3 DNA: TGTGCCAGCAGCTTGAGAGGGGGAGTGGAGTACTTC; CDR3 protein: CASSLRGGVEYF; J gene: TRBJ2-7; clone size: .; CDR3 length: 12; V gene: TRBV5-6; D gene: .
CDR3 DNA: TGTGCCAGTAGTATCAGCGGTCCCTATGGCTACACCTTC; CDR3 protein: CASSISGPYGYTF; J gene: TRBJ1-2; clone size: .; CDR3 length: 13; V gene: TRBV19; D gene: .
CDR3 DNA: TGTGCCAGCAGCTTTGGGGGACAGGGGGCTGGAAAACTGTTTTTT; CDR3 protein: CASSFGGQGAGKLFF; J gene: TRBJ1-4; clone size: .; CDR3 length: 15; V gene: TRBV7-8; D gene: TRBD1
CDR3 DNA: TGTGCCAGCAGCTTCCTGGGGCAAGGGAAAGACAATGAGCAGTTCTTC; CDR3 protein: CASSFLGQGKDNEQFF; J gene: TRBJ2-1; clone size: .; CDR3 length: 16; V gene: TRBV7-6; D gene: .
CDR3 DNA: TGCAGCGTTGAAGATATTCCAGGACGCGGTTATGGCTACACCTTC; CDR3 protein: CSVEDIPGRGYGYTF; J gene: TRBJ1-2; clone size: .; CDR3 length: 15; V gene: TRBV29-1; D gene: .
CDR3 DNA: TGTGCCAGAAGCCCAAGGACAGGCTCATTCAATGAAAAACTGTTTTTT; CDR3 protein: CARSPRTGSFNEKLFF; J gene: TRBJ1-4; clone size: .; CDR3 length: 16; V gene: TRBV5-3; D gene: TRBD1
CDR3 DNA: TGTGCCAGCAGCTTCGGGACAGTTAATGAAAAACTGTTTTTT; CDR3 protein: CASSFGTVNEKLFF; J gene: TRBJ1-4; clone size: .; CDR3 length: 14; V gene: TRBV7-2; D gene: TRBD1
CDR3 DNA: TGTGCCAGCTCCTCTGCAGGACTTTCCTACGAGCAGTACTTC; CDR3 protein: CASSSAGLSYEQYF; J gene: TRBJ2-7; clone size: .; CDR3 length: 14; V gene: TRBV18; D gene: .
CDR3 DNA: TGCGCCAGCAGCCAAGACAAAAATCAGCCCCAGCATTTT; CDR3 protein: CASSQDKNQPQHF; J gene: TRBJ1-5; clone size: .; CDR3 length: 13; V gene: TRBV4-3; D gene: .
CDR3 DNA: TGTGCCAGCAGTTACGGCTGGCCCCAGCATTTT; CDR3 protein: CASSYGWPQHF; J gene: TRBJ1-5; clone size: .; CDR3 length: 11; V gene: TRBV6-2/TRBV6-3; D gene: .
CDR3 DNA: TGTGCCACCAGCATGCTCCAGGGGGGCAATCAGCCCCAGCATTTT; CDR3 protein: CATSMLQGGNQPQHF; J gene: TRBJ1-5; clone size: .; CDR3 length: 15; V gene: TRBV15; D gene: TRBD1
CDR3 DNA: TGTGCCAGCAGTTTGGGACAGCGGCAAGAGACCCAGTACTTC; CDR3 protein: CASSLGQRQETQYF; J gene: TRBJ2-5; clone size: .; CDR3 length: 14; V gene: TRBV6-5; D gene: TRBD1
CDR3 DNA: TGTGCCAGTAGCCCTACAGGGTGGACTGAAGCTTTCTTT; CDR3 protein: CASSPTGWTEAFF; J gene: TRBJ1-1; clone size: .; CDR3 length: 13; V gene: TRBV19; D gene: .
CDR3 DNA: TGTGCCACCAGCAGAGATCCCCCGGGCTATAATTCACCCCTCCACTTT; CDR3 protein: CATSRDPPGYNSPLHF; J gene: TRBJ1-6; clone size: .; CDR3 length: 16; V gene: TRBV15; D gene: .
CDR3 DNA: TGTGCCAGCAGCAACGGTACCGGGACAGGGGCTGACACTGAAGCTTTCTTT; CDR3 protein: CASSNGTGTGADTEAFF; J gene: TRBJ1-1; clone size: .; CDR3 length: 17; V gene: TRBV21-1; D gene: .
CDR3 DNA: TGTGCCAGCAGTTTATCCACCCCATCCTACAATGAGCAGTTCTTC; CDR3 protein: CASSLSTPSYNEQFF; J gene: TRBJ2-1; clone size: once; CDR3 length: 15; V gene: TRBV27; D gene: .
CDR3 DNA: TGTGCCAGCAGTGAAGCGGGGGGGCACAATGAGCAGTTCTTC; CDR3 protein: CASSEAGGHNEQFF; J gene: TRBJ2-1; clone size: .; CDR3 length: 14; V gene: TRBV6-4; D gene: TRBD2
CDR3 DNA: TGTGCCAGTAGTACCACAGGGAAGGGGAACACTGAAGCTTTCTTT; CDR3 protein: CASSTTGKGNTEAFF; J gene: TRBJ1-1; clone size: .; CDR3 length: 15; V gene: TRBV19; D gene: .
CDR3 DNA: TGTGCCAGCAGCGTCGTAACAGGGTCGGAGCAGTACTTC; CDR3 protein: CASSVVTGSEQYF; J gene: TRBJ2-7; clone size: .; CDR3 length: 13; V gene: TRBV11-3; D gene: .
CDR3 DNA: TGTGCCAGCAGCCCTCCCGCCGGGGGGCCCAATGAAAAACTGTTTTTT; CDR3 protein: CASSPPAGGPNEKLFF; J gene: TRBJ1-4; clone size: .; CDR3 length: 16; V gene: TRBV3-1/TRBV3-2; D gene: .
CDR3 DNA: TGTGCCAGCAGCCCCTCACCGGGACTATCCACCTACGAGCAGTACTTC; CDR3 protein: CASSPSPGLSTYEQYF; J gene: TRBJ2-7; clone size: .; CDR3 length: 16; V gene: TRBV3-1/TRBV3-2; D gene: TRBD2
CDR3 DNA: TGTGCCAGCAGCGGGGCTAATTCACCCCTCCACTTT; CDR3 protein: CASSGANSPLHF; J gene: TRBJ1-6; clone size: .; CDR3 length: 12; V gene: TRBV2; D gene: .
CDR3 DNA: TGTGCCAGCAGCCGCAGGGACGCACACTTCAAAAACATTCAGTACTTC; CDR3 protein: CASSRRDAHFKNIQYF; J gene: TRBJ2-4; clone size: .; CDR3 length: 16; V gene: TRBV6-2/TRBV6-3; D gene: .
CDR3 DNA: TGTGCCAGTAGTATTATTGGGAGTAGCACTGAAGCTTTCTTT; CDR3 protein: CASSIIGSSTEAFF; J gene: TRBJ1-1; clone size: .; CDR3 length: 14; V gene: TRBV19; D gene: .
CDR3 DNA: TGTGCCAGCAGCTTAAGAGGGAGCAAAGGCACAGATACGCAGTATTTT; CDR3 protein: CASSLRGSKGTDTQYF; J gene: TRBJ2-3; clone size: .; CDR3 length: 16; V gene: TRBV7-3; D gene: .
CDR3 DNA: TGTGCCAGCAGGCAGGGACGGCAGAACACCGGGGAGCTGTTTTTT; CDR3 protein: CASRQGRQNTGELFF; J gene: TRBJ2-2; clone size: few; CDR3 length: 15; V gene: TRBV11-2; D gene: .
CDR3 DNA: TGTGCCAGTAGTAGACCTAGTGGTGAAGCTTTCTTT; CDR3 protein: CASSRPSGEAFF; J gene: TRBJ1-1; clone size: .; CDR3 length: 12; V gene: TRBV19; D gene: .
CDR3 DNA: TGTGCCAGCAGCCACCCGAACAGTTACCCCACCGGGGAGCTGTTTTTT; CDR3 protein: CASSHPNSYPTGELFF; J gene: TRBJ2-2; clone size: once; CDR3 length: 16; V gene: TRBV7-9; D gene: .
CDR3 DNA: TGTGCCAGCAGCCAAGGGGAGGGGGATACGCAGTATTTT; CDR3 protein: CASSQGEGDTQYF; J gene: TRBJ2-3; clone size: .; CDR3 length: 13; V gene: TRBV4-2; D gene: TRBD2
CDR3 DNA: TGTGCCAGCAGCCGGACAGGTCACACTGAAGCTTTCTTT; CDR3 protein: CASSRTGHTEAFF; J gene: TRBJ1-1; clone size: .; CDR3 length: 13; V gene: TRBV6-5; D gene: TRBD1
CDR3 DNA: TGTGCCAGCAGCTTGAAGGGGCCAGATACGCAGTATTTT; CDR3 protein: CASSLKGPDTQYF; J gene: TRBJ2-3; clone size: .; CDR3 length: 13; V gene: TRBV5-6; D gene: .
CDR3 DNA: TGTGCCAGCAGTTACAACACAGGGGGGACGAACACTGAAGCTTTCTTT; CDR3 protein: CASSYNTGGTNTEAFF; J gene: TRBJ1-1; clone size: .; CDR3 length: 16; V gene: TRBV6-5; D gene: TRBD1